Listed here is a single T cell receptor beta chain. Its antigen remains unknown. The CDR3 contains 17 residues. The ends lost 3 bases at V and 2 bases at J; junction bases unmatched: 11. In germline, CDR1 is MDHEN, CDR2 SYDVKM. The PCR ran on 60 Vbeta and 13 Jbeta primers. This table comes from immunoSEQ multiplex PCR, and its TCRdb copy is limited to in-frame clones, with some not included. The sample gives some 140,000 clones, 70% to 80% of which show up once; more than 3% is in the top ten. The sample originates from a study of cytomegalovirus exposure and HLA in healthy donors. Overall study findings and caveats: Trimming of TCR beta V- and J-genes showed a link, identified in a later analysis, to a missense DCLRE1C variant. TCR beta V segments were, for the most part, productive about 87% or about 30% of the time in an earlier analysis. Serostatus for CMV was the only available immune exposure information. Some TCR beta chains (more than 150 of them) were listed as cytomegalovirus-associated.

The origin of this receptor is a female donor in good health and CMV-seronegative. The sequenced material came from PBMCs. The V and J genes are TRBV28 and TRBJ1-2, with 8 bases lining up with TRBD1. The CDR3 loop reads CASSFRTGRRINYGYTF. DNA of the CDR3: TGTGCCAGCAGTTTTCGGACAGGGCGGCGGATAAACTATGGCTACACCTTC.